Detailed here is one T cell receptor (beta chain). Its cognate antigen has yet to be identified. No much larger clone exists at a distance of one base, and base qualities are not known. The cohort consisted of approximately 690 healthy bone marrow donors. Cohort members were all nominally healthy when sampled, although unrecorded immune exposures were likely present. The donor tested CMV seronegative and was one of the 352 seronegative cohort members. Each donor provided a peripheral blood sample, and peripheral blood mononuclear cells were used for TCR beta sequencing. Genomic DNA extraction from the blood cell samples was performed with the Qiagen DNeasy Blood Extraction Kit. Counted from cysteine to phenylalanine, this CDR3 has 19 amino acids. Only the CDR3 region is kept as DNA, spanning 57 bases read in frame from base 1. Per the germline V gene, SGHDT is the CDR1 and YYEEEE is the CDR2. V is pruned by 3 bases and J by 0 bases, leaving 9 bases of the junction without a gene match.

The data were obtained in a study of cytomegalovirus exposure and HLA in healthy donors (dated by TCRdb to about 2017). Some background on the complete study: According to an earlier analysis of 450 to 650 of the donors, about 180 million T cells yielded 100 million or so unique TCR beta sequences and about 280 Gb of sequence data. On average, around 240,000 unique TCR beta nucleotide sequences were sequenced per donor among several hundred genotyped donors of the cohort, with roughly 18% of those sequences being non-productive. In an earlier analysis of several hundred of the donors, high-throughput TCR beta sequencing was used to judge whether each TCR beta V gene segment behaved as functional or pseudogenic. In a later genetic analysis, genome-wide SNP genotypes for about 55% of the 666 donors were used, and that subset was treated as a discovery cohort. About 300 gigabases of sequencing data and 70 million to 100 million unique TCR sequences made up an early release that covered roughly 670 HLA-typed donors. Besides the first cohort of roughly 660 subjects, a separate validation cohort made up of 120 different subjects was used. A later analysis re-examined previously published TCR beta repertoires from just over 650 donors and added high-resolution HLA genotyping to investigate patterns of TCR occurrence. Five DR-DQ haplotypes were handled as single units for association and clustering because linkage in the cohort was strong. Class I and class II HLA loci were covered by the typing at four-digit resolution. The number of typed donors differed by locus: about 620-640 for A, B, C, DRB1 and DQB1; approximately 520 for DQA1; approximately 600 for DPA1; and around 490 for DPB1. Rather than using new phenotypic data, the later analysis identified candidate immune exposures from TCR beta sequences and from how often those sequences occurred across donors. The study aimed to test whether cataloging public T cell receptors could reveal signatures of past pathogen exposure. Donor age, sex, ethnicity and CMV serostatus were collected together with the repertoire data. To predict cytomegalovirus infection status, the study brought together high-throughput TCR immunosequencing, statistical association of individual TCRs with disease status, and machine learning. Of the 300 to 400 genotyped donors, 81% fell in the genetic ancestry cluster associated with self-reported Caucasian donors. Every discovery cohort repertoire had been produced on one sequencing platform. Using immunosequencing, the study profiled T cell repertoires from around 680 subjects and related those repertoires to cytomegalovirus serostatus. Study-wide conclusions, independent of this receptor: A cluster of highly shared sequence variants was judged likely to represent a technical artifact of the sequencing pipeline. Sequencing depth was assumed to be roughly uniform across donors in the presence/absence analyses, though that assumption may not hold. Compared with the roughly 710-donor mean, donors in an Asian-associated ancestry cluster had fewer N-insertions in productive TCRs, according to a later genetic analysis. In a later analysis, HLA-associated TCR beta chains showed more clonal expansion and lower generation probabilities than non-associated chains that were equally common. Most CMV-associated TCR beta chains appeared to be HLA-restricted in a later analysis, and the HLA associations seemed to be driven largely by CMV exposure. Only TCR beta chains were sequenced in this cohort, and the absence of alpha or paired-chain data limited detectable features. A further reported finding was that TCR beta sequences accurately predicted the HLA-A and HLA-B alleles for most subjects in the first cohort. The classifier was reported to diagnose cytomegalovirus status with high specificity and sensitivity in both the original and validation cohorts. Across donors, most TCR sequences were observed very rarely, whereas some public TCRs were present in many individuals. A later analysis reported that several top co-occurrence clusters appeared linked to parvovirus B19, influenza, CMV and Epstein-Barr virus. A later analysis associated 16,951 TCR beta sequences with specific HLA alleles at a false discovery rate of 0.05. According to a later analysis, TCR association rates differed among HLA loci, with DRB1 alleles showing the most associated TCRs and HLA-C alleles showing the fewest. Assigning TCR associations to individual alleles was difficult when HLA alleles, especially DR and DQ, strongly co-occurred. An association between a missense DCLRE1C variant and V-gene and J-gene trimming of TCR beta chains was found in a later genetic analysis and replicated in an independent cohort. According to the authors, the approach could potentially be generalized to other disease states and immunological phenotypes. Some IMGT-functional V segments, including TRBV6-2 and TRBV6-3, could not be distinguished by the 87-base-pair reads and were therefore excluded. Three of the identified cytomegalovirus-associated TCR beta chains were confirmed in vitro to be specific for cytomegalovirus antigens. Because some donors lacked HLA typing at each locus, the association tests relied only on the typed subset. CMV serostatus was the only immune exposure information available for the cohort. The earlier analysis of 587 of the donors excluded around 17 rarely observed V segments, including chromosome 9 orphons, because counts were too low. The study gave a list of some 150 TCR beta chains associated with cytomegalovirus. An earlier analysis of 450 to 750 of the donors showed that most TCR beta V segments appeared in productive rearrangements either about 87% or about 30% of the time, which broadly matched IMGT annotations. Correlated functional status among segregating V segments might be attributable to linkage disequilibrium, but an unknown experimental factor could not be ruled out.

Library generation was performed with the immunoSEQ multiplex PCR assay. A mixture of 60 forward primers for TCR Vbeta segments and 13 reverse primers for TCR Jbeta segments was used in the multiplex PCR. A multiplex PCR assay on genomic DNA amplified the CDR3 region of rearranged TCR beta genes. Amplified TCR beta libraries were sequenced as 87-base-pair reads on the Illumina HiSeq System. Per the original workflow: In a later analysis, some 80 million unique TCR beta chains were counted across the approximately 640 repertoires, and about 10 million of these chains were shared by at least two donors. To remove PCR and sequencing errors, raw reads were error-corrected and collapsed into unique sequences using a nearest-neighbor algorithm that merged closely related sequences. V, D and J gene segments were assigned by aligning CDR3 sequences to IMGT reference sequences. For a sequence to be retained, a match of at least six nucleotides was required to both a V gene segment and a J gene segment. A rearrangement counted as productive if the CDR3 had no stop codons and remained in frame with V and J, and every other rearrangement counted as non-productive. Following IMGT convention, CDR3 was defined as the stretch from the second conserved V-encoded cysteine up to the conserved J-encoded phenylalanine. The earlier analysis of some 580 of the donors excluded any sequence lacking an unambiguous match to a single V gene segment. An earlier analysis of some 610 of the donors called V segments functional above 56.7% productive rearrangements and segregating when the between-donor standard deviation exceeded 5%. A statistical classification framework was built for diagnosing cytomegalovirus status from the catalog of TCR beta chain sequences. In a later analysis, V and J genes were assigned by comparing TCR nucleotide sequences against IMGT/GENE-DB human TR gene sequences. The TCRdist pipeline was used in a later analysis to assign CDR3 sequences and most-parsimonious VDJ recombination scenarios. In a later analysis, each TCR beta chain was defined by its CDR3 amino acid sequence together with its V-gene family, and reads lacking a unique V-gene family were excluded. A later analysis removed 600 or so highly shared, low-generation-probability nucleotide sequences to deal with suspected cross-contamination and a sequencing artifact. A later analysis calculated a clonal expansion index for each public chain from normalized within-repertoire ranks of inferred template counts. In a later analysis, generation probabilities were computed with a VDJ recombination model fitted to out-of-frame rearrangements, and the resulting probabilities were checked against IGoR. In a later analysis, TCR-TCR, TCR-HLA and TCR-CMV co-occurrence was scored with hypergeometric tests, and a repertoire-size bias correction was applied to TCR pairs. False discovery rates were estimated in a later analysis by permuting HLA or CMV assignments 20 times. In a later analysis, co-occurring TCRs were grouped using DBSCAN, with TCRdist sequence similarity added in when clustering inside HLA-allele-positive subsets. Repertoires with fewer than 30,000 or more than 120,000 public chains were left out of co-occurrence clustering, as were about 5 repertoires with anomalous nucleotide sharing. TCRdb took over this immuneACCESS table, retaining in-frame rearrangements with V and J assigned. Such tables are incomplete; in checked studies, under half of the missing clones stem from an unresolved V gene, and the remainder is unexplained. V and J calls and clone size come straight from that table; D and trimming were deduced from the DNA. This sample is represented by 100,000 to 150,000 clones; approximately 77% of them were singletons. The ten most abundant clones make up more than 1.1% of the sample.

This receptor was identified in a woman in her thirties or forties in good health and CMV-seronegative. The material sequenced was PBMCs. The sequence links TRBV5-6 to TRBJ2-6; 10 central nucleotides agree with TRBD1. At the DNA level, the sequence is TGTGCCAGCAGCTGGGGTATGGGACAGGGGTCCTCTGGGGCCAACGTCCTGACTTTC. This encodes CASSWGMGQGSSGANVLTF.